The sequence of this T cell receptor beta chain was determined in a study of response to subunit inactivated influenza vaccine. Whole-study results and caveats: Only a handful of new T cells, the authors suggested, are recruited with each seasonal influenza vaccination.

This clonotype was detected only a few times. Its antigen is currently unknown. TCRdb recomputed calls from the RT-PCR reads with MiXCR, one row per CDR3 protein. The table records about 180,000 distinct CDR3 sequences, around a tenth of them present only once. Trimming left V 0 bases short and J 7 bases short, with 6 bases between. Germline-derived CDR1 and CDR2 are LGHNA and YSLEER. The CDR3 is 13 amino acids. This chain joins TRBV4-3 and TRBJ2-2; no clear D. The material sequenced was non-naive T cells sorted from PBMCs, taken on the day of vaccination. The source is a man in his forties or fifties who received an inactivated influenza vaccine. The CDR3 loop is CASSQDPDGELFF. The CDR3 DNA reads TGCGCCAGCAGCCAAGATCCGGACGGGGAGCTGTTTTTT.